This TCR beta chain originates from a study of T cell responses to AZD1222 COVID-19 vaccine. Regarding the study as a whole: White British ancestry dominated among donors, who included more females, and clonal diversity was possibly underestimated.

Trimming stripped 6 bases from V and 1 base from J, with 12 bases between. The CDR3 is 14 residues long. CDR1 is MDHEN and CDR2 is SYDVKM in the germline V gene. TCRdb keeps only in-frame clones here, not all; method: immunoSEQ multiplex PCR. The sample comprises some 120,000 clones, around 90% of which are singletons, and around 4.4% rests with the top ten. Notes on this clone: No antigen is known for it.

The clonotype was recovered from an adult who received the MenACWY meningococcal vaccine as a control. Specimen: peripheral blood, collected 28 days after the second dose of the MenACWY control vaccine. V is TRBV28 and J is TRBJ2-5; no reliable D call. CDR3 loop: CASSSPPFQETQYF. The CDR3 DNA follows: TGTGCCAGCAGCTCACCCCCCTTCCAAGAGACCCAGTACTTC.